This TCR beta chain comes out of a study of T cell responses to AZD1222 COVID-19 vaccine. The data were produced by immunoSEQ multiplex PCR, yet TCRdb's version contains in-frame clones alone and is incomplete. The table lists over 85,000 clones, 85% to 90% of them singletons. J was trimmed by 8 bases and V by 4 bases; bases with no gene match: 3. The CDR3 is 11 amino acids. Germline V CDR1 and CDR2: SQVTM, ANQGSEA. This TCR came from an adult who received the AZD1222 COVID-19 vaccine. The starting material was peripheral blood, obtained 28 days after the second AZD1222 dose. The V call is TRBV29-1, the J call TRBJ1-2; 8 positions agree with TRBD1. CDR3 nucleotide sequence: TGCAGCGTTGCGGCAGGGGGCGGCTACACCTTC. Its protein is CSVAAGGGYTF.